This T cell receptor beta chain was recorded in a study of blood T cell repertoires in COVID-19. In the authors' methods: Estimation of nucleated cell counts was performed using reference gene primer amplification. Produced via immunoSEQ multiplex PCR; TCRdb's table is partial and in-frame only. V and J calls and clone size are given by that table; D and trimming were obtained from the DNA. The sample lists about 190,000 clones, 89% occurring once. The V gene's germline CDR1 is KGHSH and CDR2 LQKENI. The CDR3 spans 15 residues. The V segment lost 0 bases and the J segment 5 bases; nucleotides outside the gene matches: 2. A word on this clone: The same CDR3 arises from other DNA sequences in this sample as well.

Sequencing input: peripheral blood. This receptor was obtained from a man in his forties or fifties with acute or convalescent COVID-19. The chain is built from TRBV18 and TRBJ1-2; TRBD1 agrees at 11 bases. The CDR3 loop reads CASSPPGTGGYGYTF. The DNA for the CDR3 is TGTGCCAGCTCACCACCGGGGACAGGGGGTTATGGCTACACCTTC.